These 8 T cell receptor beta chains originate from one sample sequenced in a study of blood T cell repertoires in COVID-19. Measured with immunoSEQ multiplex PCR; TCRdb has only the in-frame clones, and not every one. The sample records around 290,000 clones, 88% being singletons. The specimen was PBMCs or T cells enriched from blood (not recorded which). The receptors derive from a woman aged 25 to 39 who had recovered from COVID-19.

This chain uses TRBV7-9 with TRBJ2-3; no firm D call. The length of the CDR3 is 16 residues. Trimming left V 5 bases short and J 1 base short, with 16 bases between. CDR1 and CDR2 from the germline V gene are SEHNR and FQNEAQ (reference sequence). This CDR3 reads CASSPLTRSGTDTQYF. The CDR3 nucleotides are TGTGCCAGCAGCCCCCTGACCCGGAGTGGCACAGATACGCAGTATTTT.

CDR3 sequence (DNA): TGCGCCAGCAGCTTAAGGACAGGGTTTGAAAAACTGTTTTTT. It codes for CASSLRTGFEKLFF. The genes are TRBV5-1 and TRBJ1-4, with 8 positions matching TRBD1. V lost 2 bases and J lost 7; bases outside the gene matches: 4. Per germline, CDR1 SGHRS and CDR2 YFSETQ. This CDR3 comprises 14 residues.

As DNA, the CDR3 is TGTGCCAGCACCACTTTGGGTGAGGACATTCAGTACTTC. Its protein is CASTTLGEDIQYF. The V gene is TRBV6-5, the J gene TRBJ2-4; D is unclear. This CDR3 region has 13 residues. Germline CDR1 MNHEY, CDR2 SVGAGI. V was clipped by 7 bases and J by 8 bases, with 15 bases between them.

This clone has a single count. The rearrangement links TRBV5-1 to TRBJ1-6; the D is unclear. Germline values: CDR1 SGHRS, CDR2 YFSETQ. V was trimmed by 5 bases and J by 7 bases, leaving 16 bases between them. There are 15 residues in the CDR3. The CDR3 DNA sequence: TGCGCCAGCAGGATGGATGGAGGAGCCAATTCACCCCTCCACTTT. Translated, it gives CASRMDGGANSPLHF.

The rearrangement joins TRBV7-6 to TRBJ2-2; TRBD2 agrees at 14 bases. V lost 6 bases to trimming and J lost 1 base; unmatched junction nucleotides: 7. The CDR3 runs to 18 residues. Germline V gene data show CDR1 as SGHVS and CDR2 as FNYEAQ. CDR3 bases: TGTGCCAGCAGACCTCGGACTAGCGGGAGGCGGAACACCGGGGAGCTGTTTTTT. It yields the protein CASRPRTSGRRNTGELFF.

The chain couples TRBV27 to TRBJ2-5; possibly TRBD1 for D (6 bases). Per germline, CDR1 MNHEY and CDR2 SMNVEV (reference sequence). V was cut by 6 bases and J by 13 bases, with 15 bases left in between. This CDR3 is 11 amino acids long. The CDR3 sequence: CASRTYRAGYF. DNA for the CDR3: TGTGCCAGCAGGACTTACAGGGCTGGGTACTTC.

With respect to this clone: Sequence at one end of the junction differs from germline and may be a read error. V usage is TRBV6-1 and J usage is TRBJ2-1, with 7 bases that match TRBD2. The CDR3 runs 18 residues. The germline gives CDR1 MNHNS, CDR2 SASEGT. In nucleotides, the CDR3 is TGTGCCAGCAGTGAAGCGCAATGGGAGGGACTCTCCCACAATGAGCAGTTCTTC. It is translated as CASSEAQWEGLSHNEQFF.

This clone was observed a single time. V is TRBV7-6 and J is TRBJ1-2, with 7 bases fitting TRBD1. The CDR3 loop spans 13 amino acids. The junction had 8 bases not matched to a gene; V was cut back by 5 bases and J by 8 bases. Germline V lookup: CDR1 SGHVS, CDR2 FNYEAQ. The CDR3 DNA is TGTGCCAGCAGCATAAAGACAGGGTCCGGCTACACCTTC. This gives the protein CASSIKTGSGYTF.